This TCR beta chain was recovered during a study of Graves' ophthalmopathy and Graves' hyperthyroidism. Researchers took RNA transcripts and amplified TCR beta CDR3 regions from them. In the first round, RT-PCR was carried out with HTBI primers, and a multiplex PCR formed the second round. TCRdb ran MiXCR on the multiplex PCR reads and lists one entry per CDR3 protein. The sample holds approximately 640,000 distinct CDR3 sequences; 35% to 45% are singletons and the top ten take roughly 3%. This clonotype has just one count. Clinical symptoms, serum thyroxine, TRAb, thyroid ultrasound and orbital computed tomography determined diagnosis. V was shortened by 8 bases and J by 0 bases, with 13 bases between the two germline ends. Germline assignment: CDR1 SQVTM and CDR2 ANQGSEA. CDR3 length equals 13 residues.

The source is an adult man with Graves' ophthalmopathy. The rearrangement links TRBV29-1 to TRBJ2-5; either TRBD1 or TRBD2 may supply D (6 bases each). Sequencing used peripheral blood. The CDR3 nucleotides read TGCAGCTTAGGGGGGCGTAACCAAGAGACCCAGTACTTC. This translates into CSLGGRNQETQYF.